The entry that follows covers one TCR beta chain sequence. Its target is not known. The isolated RNA, all of it, was reverse transcribed, so expressed TCRB transcripts were what got sequenced. The table came from immunoSEQ multiplex PCR; TCRdb's copy has only in-frame clones and leaves some out. The table lists about 620,000 clones, around 15% of them singletons. The sample belongs to a study of beta chain features in type 1 diabetes. Regarding the study as a whole: A pattern of fewer insertions and more deletions at VDJ junctions was seen in type 1 diabetes patients. Equally in patients and controls, PCR might preferentially amplify shorter templates. Within each of all four CD4+ subsets, Type 1 diabetes patients had TCRB CDR3s that were moderately but significantly shorter. Sequencing of cDNA might inflate the share of cells that strongly express TCR.

V lost 5 bases to trimming and J lost 5 bases; unmatched junction nucleotides: 13. The CDR3 loop spans 17 amino acids. Germline CDR1 is SGHTA and CDR2 is FQGNSA. This TCR derives from a man younger than 30 in good health. The sequenced sample was naive CD4+ T cells from blood. The V gene is TRBV7-2, the J gene TRBJ2-3; 10 nucleotides match TRBD2. CDR3 DNA sequence: TGTGCCAGCAGCCACCCTCTCAGCGGGAGGGCCGAAGATACGCAGTATTTT. It encodes CASSHPLSGRAEDTQYF.